The rows below give T cell receptor beta chains drawn from one sample of a study of blood T cells in healthy people across ages. TCRdb reprocessed the 5' RACE reads via MiXCR and lists one record per CDR3 protein. The sample lists 450,000 to 700,000 distinct CDR3 sequences, 25% to 30% occurring once. Sequencing used blood. The receptors derive from a woman aged 65 to 85 in good health. CDR3s include the opening cysteine and the closing phenylalanine or tryptophan. Each record gives: clone size, J gene, V gene, D gene, CDR3 length, CDR3 DNA, CDR3 protein. A D gene is named only where the DNA matches it firmly. Clone size is stated in some rows and not others, as once, few, many or a class when expanded.

clone size: -; J gene: TRBJ2-3; V gene: TRBV7-3; D gene: TRBD2; CDR3 length: 15; CDR3 DNA: TGTGCCAGCAGCGGGACTAGCGGGATCACAGATACGCAGTATTTT; CDR3 protein: CASSGTSGITDTQYF
clone size: many; J gene: TRBJ2-1; V gene: TRBV18; D gene: -; CDR3 length: 16; CDR3 DNA: TGTGCCAGCTCACCCGGGGCGTCTGAAGGGGTCGATGAGCAGTTCTTC; CDR3 protein: CASSPGASEGVDEQFF
clone size: few; J gene: TRBJ1-4; V gene: TRBV7-2; D gene: -; CDR3 length: 15; CDR3 DNA: TGTGCCAGCAGCTTAGGTGGACGGATTAATGAAAAACTGTTTTTT; CDR3 protein: CASSLGGRINEKLFF
clone size: few; J gene: TRBJ1-4; V gene: TRBV7-9; D gene: -; CDR3 length: 15; CDR3 DNA: TGTGCCAGCAGCCTATGCGGCTCAACTAATGAAAAACTGTTTTTT; CDR3 protein: CASSLCGSTNEKLFF
clone size: -; J gene: TRBJ1-4; V gene: TRBV29-1; D gene: TRBD1; CDR3 length: 13; CDR3 DNA: TGCAGCGTTGAACGACAGGGTGGTGAAAAACTGTTTTTT; CDR3 protein: CSVERQGGEKLFF
clone size: few; J gene: TRBJ2-1; V gene: TRBV10-3; D gene: -; CDR3 length: 15; CDR3 DNA: TGTGCCATCAGTAACCGGGCAGGGGGGCCCAATGAGCAGTTCTTC; CDR3 protein: CAISNRAGGPNEQFF
clone size: -; J gene: TRBJ1-5; V gene: TRBV5-1; D gene: -; CDR3 length: 14; CDR3 DNA: TGCGCCAGCAGCTTGGCGGCAGGGGATCAGCCCCAGCATTTT; CDR3 protein: CASSLAAGDQPQHF
clone size: few; J gene: TRBJ2-5; V gene: TRBV7-2; D gene: -; CDR3 length: 14; CDR3 DNA: TGTGCCAGCAGCACGCTGGACCGTGGAGGAACACAGTACTTC; CDR3 protein: CASSTLDRGGTQYF
clone size: -; J gene: TRBJ1-1; V gene: TRBV5-1; D gene: -; CDR3 length: 13; CDR3 DNA: TGCGCCAGCAGCTTAACAGGGAGCACTGAAGCTTTCTTT; CDR3 protein: CASSLTGSTEAFF
clone size: -; J gene: TRBJ1-1; V gene: TRBV18; D gene: -; CDR3 length: 15; CDR3 DNA: TGTGCCAGCTCACCAGGGCAGGTCGGGGACACTGAAGCTTTCTTT; CDR3 protein: CASSPGQVGDTEAFF
clone size: few; J gene: TRBJ1-3; V gene: TRBV20-1; D gene: -; CDR3 length: 12; CDR3 DNA: TGCAGTGCCCTCCCCTCTGGAAACACCATATATTTT; CDR3 protein: CSALPSGNTIYF
clone size: -; J gene: TRBJ2-5; V gene: TRBV11-2; D gene: -; CDR3 length: 13; CDR3 DNA: TGTGCCAGCAGGCGCCCGGGAAAAGAGACCCAGTACTTC; CDR3 protein: CASRRPGKETQYF
clone size: -; J gene: TRBJ2-7; V gene: TRBV12-3/TRBV12-4; D gene: -; CDR3 length: 17; CDR3 DNA: TGTGCCAGCAGTTTAAGTTGGGGGGCCATTAGCTCCTACGAGCAGTACTTC; CDR3 protein: CASSLSWGAISSYEQYF
clone size: many; J gene: TRBJ2-2; V gene: TRBV7-6; D gene: -; CDR3 length: 16; CDR3 DNA: TGTGCCAGCAGCCCCAAGGGCGTCTCGAACACCGGGGAGCTGTTTTTT; CDR3 protein: CASSPKGVSNTGELFF
clone size: few; J gene: TRBJ2-3; V gene: TRBV7-3; D gene: -; CDR3 length: 12; CDR3 DNA: TGTGCCAGCAGCTTGGAGGGGGCTACGCAGTATTTT; CDR3 protein: CASSLEGATQYF
clone size: -; J gene: TRBJ2-5; V gene: TRBV7-2; D gene: -; CDR3 length: 14; CDR3 DNA: TGTGCCAGCAGCTTAGAGCCGGTGAGAGAGACCCAGTACTTC; CDR3 protein: CASSLEPVRETQYF
clone size: -; J gene: TRBJ2-5; V gene: TRBV20-1; D gene: TRBD2; CDR3 length: 14; CDR3 DNA: TGCAGTGCTAGCCTAGCGGGGTCTTTTGAGACCCAGTACTTC; CDR3 protein: CSASLAGSFETQYF
clone size: -; J gene: TRBJ2-3; V gene: TRBV7-2; D gene: -; CDR3 length: 17; CDR3 DNA: TGTGCCAGCAGCGCCACATATGCGGATAAGGGCACAGATACGCAGTATTTT; CDR3 protein: CASSATYADKGTDTQYF
clone size: many; J gene: TRBJ2-5; V gene: TRBV20-1; D gene: TRBD2; CDR3 length: 17; CDR3 DNA: TGCAGTGCTAGACCTCTGCTAGCGGGGGGAGCCCAAGAGACCCAGTACTTC; CDR3 protein: CSARPLLAGGAQETQYF
clone size: few; J gene: TRBJ1-2; V gene: TRBV7-2; D gene: TRBD1; CDR3 length: 14; CDR3 DNA: TGTGCCAGCATCCGGACAGGGCAGGACTATGGCTACACCTTC; CDR3 protein: CASIRTGQDYGYTF
clone size: once; J gene: TRBJ2-5; V gene: TRBV6-6; D gene: -; CDR3 length: 12; CDR3 DNA: TGTGCCAGCAACGACTATCAAGAGACCCAGTACTTC; CDR3 protein: CASNDYQETQYF
clone size: -; J gene: TRBJ1-2; V gene: TRBV29-1; D gene: TRBD1; CDR3 length: 14; CDR3 DNA: TGCAGCGTTCCTGGACAGGGACAGGGGAGCGGCTACACCTTC; CDR3 protein: CSVPGQGQGSGYTF
clone size: -; J gene: TRBJ1-1; V gene: TRBV29-1; D gene: -; CDR3 length: 13; CDR3 DNA: TGCAGCGTTGAATCCCGGTCCCGCACTGAAGCTTTCTTT; CDR3 protein: CSVESRSRTEAFF
clone size: few; J gene: TRBJ1-4; V gene: TRBV5-4; D gene: -; CDR3 length: 14; CDR3 DNA: TGTGCCAGCAGCTTGAGTAGTTCAGATGAAAAACTGTTTTTT; CDR3 protein: CASSLSSSDEKLFF
clone size: few; J gene: TRBJ2-5; V gene: TRBV4-3; D gene: TRBD2; CDR3 length: 16; CDR3 DNA: TGCGCCAGCAGCCAAGAGGGGGGACTAGCGGGGGAGACCCAGTACTTC; CDR3 protein: CASSQEGGLAGETQYF